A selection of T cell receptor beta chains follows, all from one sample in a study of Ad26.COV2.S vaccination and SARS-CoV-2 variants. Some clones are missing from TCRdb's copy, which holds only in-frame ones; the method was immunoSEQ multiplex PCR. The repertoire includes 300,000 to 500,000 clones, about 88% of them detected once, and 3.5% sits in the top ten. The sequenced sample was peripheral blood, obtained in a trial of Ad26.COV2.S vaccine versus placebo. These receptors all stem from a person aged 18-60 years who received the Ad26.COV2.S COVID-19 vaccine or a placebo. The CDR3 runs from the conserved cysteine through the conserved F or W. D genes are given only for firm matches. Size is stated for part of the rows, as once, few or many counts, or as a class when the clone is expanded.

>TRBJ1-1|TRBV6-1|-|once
TGTGCCAGCAGTGAAGCAGTTGAAGGCAGAGAGAACACTGAAGCTTTCTTT
CASSEAVEGRENTEAFF
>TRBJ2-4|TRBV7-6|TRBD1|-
TGTGCCAGCAGCAGAGGACAGGGCGTATCCAAAAACATTCAGTACTTC
CASSRGQGVSKNIQYF
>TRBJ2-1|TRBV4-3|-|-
TGCGCCAGCAGCCAAGTTCCAATACCGGGACTCCCATACAATGAGCAGTTCTTC
CASSQVPIPGLPYNEQFF
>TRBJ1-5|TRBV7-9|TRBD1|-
TGTGCCAGCAGCCATTCGGGACAGGTTAACCAGCCCCAGCATTTT
CASSHSGQVNQPQHF
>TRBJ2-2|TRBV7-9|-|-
TGTGCCAGCAGATTGTCCCGGGCAGGGGGGAAAACCGGGGAGCTGTTTTTT
CASRLSRAGGKTGELFF
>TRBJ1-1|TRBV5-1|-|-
TGCGCCAGCAGCTTCGAAGGGGCTCCCACCGAAGCTTTCTTT
CASSFEGAPTEAFF
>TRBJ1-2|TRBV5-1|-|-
TGCGCCAGCAGCTTGCGGGGTTATGGCTACACCTTC
CASSLRGYGYTF
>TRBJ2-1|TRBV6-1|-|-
TGTGCCAGCAGTGACAGCTACAATGAGCAGTTCTTC
CASSDSYNEQFF
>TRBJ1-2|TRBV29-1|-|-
TGCAGCGTTGGGCGGGTCAGCTCTAACTATGGCTACACCTTC
CSVGRVSSNYGYTF
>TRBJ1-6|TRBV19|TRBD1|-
TGTGCCAGTAGTATAGAGGGACAGTTTAATTCTTCACCCCTCCACTTT
CASSIEGQFNSSPLHF
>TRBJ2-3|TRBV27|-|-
TGTGCCAGCAGTTGGTCAGACCGGGGGGCGGGTACAGATACGCAGTATTTT
CASSWSDRGAGTDTQYF
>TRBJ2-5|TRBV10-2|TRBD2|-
TGCGCCAGCAGTGATGGGCTTCTAGCGGGTGGAGAGACCCAGTACTTC
CASSDGLLAGGETQYF
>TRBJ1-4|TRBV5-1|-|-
TGCGCCAGCAGCTTGTCCCTCCTGAATGAAAAACTGTTTTTT
CASSLSLLNEKLFF
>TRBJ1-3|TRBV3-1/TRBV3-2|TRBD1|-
TGTGCCAGCAGCCGGACAGGGGGTTTAGTAGTGGGAGGAAACACCATATATTTT
CASSRTGGLVVGGNTIYF
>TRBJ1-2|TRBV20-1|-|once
TGCAGTGCTAGTAAGGTGGGGGGCTACACCTTC
CSASKVGGYTF
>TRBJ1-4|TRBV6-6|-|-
TGTGCCAGCAGTTACCGGGAGACTAATGAAAAACTGTTTTTT
CASSYRETNEKLFF
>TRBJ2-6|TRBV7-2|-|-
TGTGCCAGCAGCCCATCGATCTCTGGGGCCAACGTCCTGACTTTC
CASSPSISGANVLTF
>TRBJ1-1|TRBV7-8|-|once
TGTGCCAGCACCATCCCTTGGGGAGGGCGCACTGAAGCTTTCTTT
CASTIPWGGRTEAFF
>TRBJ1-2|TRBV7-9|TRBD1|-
TGTGCCAGCAGCTCCGACAGGGTTTTATATGGCTACACCTTC
CASSSDRVLYGYTF
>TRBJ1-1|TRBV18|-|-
TGTGCCAGCTCCCCCGGACGAGGACCCTACACTGAAGCTTTCTTT
CASSPGRGPYTEAFF
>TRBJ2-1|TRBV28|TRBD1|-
TGTGCCAGCAGTTTTGCCCGGGACAGGTTCTATGAGCAGTTCTTC
CASSFARDRFYEQFF
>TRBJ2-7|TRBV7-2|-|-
TGTGCCAGCAGCCATTATCTGCACGAGCAGTACTTC
CASSHYLHEQYF
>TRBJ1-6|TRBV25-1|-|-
TGTGCCAGCAGTGAATGGAGCTATAATTCACCCCTCCACTTT
CASSEWSYNSPLHF
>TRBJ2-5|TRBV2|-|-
TGTGCCAGCAGTGGGCCGGGCCTAGAGACCCAGTACTTC
CASSGPGLETQYF
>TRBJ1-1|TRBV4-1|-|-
TGCGCCAGCAGCCAGACCCTCGTGGGCACTGAAGCTTTCTTT
CASSQTLVGTEAFF
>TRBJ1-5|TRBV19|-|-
TGTGCCAGTAGTTATGATGGGGGCGCGAGCAATCAGCCCCAGCATTTT
CASSYDGGASNQPQHF
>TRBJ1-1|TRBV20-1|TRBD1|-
TGCAGTGCGAGCCCGACAGGGAAAGCTTTCTTT
CSASPTGKAFF
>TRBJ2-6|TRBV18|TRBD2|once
TGTGCCAGCTCACCCACTAGCGGGGGCCACTCTGGGGCCAACGTCCTGACTTTC
CASSPTSGGHSGANVLTF
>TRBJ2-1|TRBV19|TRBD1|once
TGTGCCAGTAGTATAACAGGGGGCCTCCTTTACAATGAGCAGTTCTTC
CASSITGGLLYNEQFF
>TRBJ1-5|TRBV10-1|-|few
TGCGCCAGCAGGGGCCGCCTGGGCTCCGGCAATCAGCCCCAGCATTTT
CASRGRLGSGNQPQHF
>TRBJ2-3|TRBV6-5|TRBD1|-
TGTGCCAGCAGTTACAGGGGGCTTAATAGGGATACGCAGTATTTT
CASSYRGLNRDTQYF
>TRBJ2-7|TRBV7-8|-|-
TGTGCCAGCAGCCAAAATCACGGCGAGCAGTACTTC
CASSQNHGEQYF
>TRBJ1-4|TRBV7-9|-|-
TGTGCCAGCAGGGATGGGGGAGCTGAAAAACTGTTTTTT
CASRDGGAEKLFF
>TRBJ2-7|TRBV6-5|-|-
TGTGCCAGCAGTTCCGGCGGGTTCGGCGAGCAGTACTTC
CASSSGGFGEQYF
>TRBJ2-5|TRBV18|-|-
TGTGCCAGCTCACTTTACTGGGGCGGGGCCCAAGAGACCCAGTACTTC
CASSLYWGGAQETQYF
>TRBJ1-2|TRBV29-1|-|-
TGCAGCGTTGCTACACCGAATGGCTACACCTTC
CSVATPNGYTF
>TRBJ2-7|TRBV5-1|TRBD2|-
TGCGCCAGCAGCTTGGGACTAGCGGGCAACTACGAGCAGTACTTC
CASSLGLAGNYEQYF
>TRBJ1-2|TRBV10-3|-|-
TGTGCCATCAGTGTCGAGGGAATGAATGGCTACACCTTC
CAISVEGMNGYTF
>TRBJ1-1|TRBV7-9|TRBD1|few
TGTGCCAGCAGCTTAGAGGACAGGCCTGAAGCTTTCTTT
CASSLEDRPEAFF
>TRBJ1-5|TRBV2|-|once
TGTGCCAGCAGTGTAAAAGGGGTTCGTCAGCCCCAGCATTTT
CASSVKGVRQPQHF
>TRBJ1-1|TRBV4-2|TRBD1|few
TGTGCCAGCAGCCCCCGGGACAGACGGTTAACTGAAGCTTTCTTT
CASSPRDRRLTEAFF
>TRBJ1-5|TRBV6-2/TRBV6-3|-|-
TGTGCCAGCAGTTACCGGGACCTAGCTAGTCAGCCCCAGCATTTT
CASSYRDLASQPQHF
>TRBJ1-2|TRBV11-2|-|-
TGTGCCAGCAGCTTAGAGGGCAGGGAGGACTATGGCTACACCTTC
CASSLEGREDYGYTF
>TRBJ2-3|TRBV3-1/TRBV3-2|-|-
TGTGCCAGCAGCCAAGGTCGTGCAGATACGCAGTATTTT
CASSQGRADTQYF
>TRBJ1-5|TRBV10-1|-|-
TGCGCCAGCAGTGGAGACAGCCGGGGGCCCCAGCATTTT
CASSGDSRGPQHF
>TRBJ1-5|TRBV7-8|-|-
TGTGCCAGCAGCTCGGAGCCCTCGCAGCCCCAGCATTTT
CASSSEPSQPQHF
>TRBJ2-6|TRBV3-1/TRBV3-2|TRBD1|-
TGTGCCAGCAGCTCGACAGGGGACAGCTCTGGGGCCAACGTCCTGACTTTC
CASSSTGDSSGANVLTF
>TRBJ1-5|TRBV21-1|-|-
TGTGCCAGCAGCCCCGTGCCGGGACAGGGGGTACTTCCCGGTCAGCCCCAGCATTTT
CASSPVPGQGVLPGQPQHF
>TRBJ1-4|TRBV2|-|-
TGTGCCAGCAATCCCTCCCCAGGAAATAATGAAAAACTGTTTTTT
CASNPSPGNNEKLFF